This TCR beta chain was sequenced during a study of spatial heterogeneity in lung cancer. Study overall: Alpha-chain sequences were consistently detected in smaller numbers than beta-chain sequences.

TCRdb ran MiXCR on the 5' RACE reads and lists one entry per CDR3 protein. The sample yields 36,000 or so distinct CDR3 sequences, roughly 5.5% seen once. The CDR3 is 13 residues long. CDR1 and CDR2 from the germline V gene are SGHDN and FVKESK. V dropped 3 bases and J dropped 14 bases, with 14 bases sitting between them. Time point given: sample taken at primary tumor resection. Researchers sequenced whole RNA taken from tumor, nontumor lung or frozen PBMC without sorting. Samples were obtained from some 70 donors, all untreated early-stage non-small cell lung cancer patients. This TCR came from a female donor with early-stage non-small cell lung cancer. The sample in question was PBMCs, obtained at surgery. The chain is built from TRBV14 and TRBJ1-6; D might be TRBD1 (5 bases). DNA for the CDR3: TGTGCCAGCAGCCATTCCCACCGACAGTCCCTCCACTTT. It encodes CASSHSHRQSLHF.